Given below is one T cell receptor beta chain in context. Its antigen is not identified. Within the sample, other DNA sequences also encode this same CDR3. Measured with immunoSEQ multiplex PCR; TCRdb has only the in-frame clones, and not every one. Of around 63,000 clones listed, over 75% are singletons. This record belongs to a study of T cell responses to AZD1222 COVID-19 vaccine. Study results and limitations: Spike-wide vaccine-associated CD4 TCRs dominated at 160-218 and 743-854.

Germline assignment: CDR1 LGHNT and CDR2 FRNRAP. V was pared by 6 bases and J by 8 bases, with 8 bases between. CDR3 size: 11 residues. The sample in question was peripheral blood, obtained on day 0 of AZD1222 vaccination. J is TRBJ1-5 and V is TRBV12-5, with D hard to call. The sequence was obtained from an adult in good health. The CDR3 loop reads CASGPLEPQHF. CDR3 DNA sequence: TGTGCTAGTGGCCCCCTAGAGCCCCAGCATTTT.